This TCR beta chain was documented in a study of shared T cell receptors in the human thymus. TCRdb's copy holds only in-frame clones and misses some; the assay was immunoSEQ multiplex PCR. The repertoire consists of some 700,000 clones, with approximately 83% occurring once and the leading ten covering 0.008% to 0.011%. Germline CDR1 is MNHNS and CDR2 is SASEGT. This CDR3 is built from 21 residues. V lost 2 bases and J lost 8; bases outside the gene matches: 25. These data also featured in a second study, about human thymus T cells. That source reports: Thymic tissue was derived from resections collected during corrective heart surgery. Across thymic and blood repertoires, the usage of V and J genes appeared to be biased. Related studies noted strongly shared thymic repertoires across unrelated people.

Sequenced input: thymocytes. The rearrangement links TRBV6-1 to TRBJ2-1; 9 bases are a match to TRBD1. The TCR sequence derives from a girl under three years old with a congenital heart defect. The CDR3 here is CASSELRRGTGRNPFWDEQFF. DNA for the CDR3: TGTGCCAGCAGTGAACTCAGGCGAGGGACAGGGAGGAACCCTTTTTGGGATGAGCAGTTCTTC.